Presented here are 8 T cell receptor beta chains from one specimen sequenced in a study of OX40 agonist ivuxolimab in advanced cancers. Sequenced by immunoSEQ multiplex PCR; TCRdb stores in-frame clones only, minus some. Here the sample spans around 20,000 clones, more than 65% being singletons. Here the sequenced sample was CD4+ or CD8+ T cells sorted from blood, taken in a trial of the OX40 agonist ivuxolimab. These TCRs come from an adult with an advanced solid tumor such as melanoma, head and neck, liver or kidney cancer.

The chain links TRBV6-6 to TRBJ1-1; D might be TRBD1 (5 bases). The CDR3 loop spans 14 amino acids. V was cut by 4 bases and J by 11 bases, with 20 bases left in between. CDR1 is MNHNY, CDR2 SVGAGI, per germline (reference sequence). In DNA, the CDR3 is TGTGCCAGCAGTTCCGCCTCTGGGGGTACGAGGGCTTTCTTT. Its translation is CASSSASGGTRAFF.

The chain employs TRBV29-1 and TRBJ1-2; 8 positions agree with TRBD1. V trimming: 4 bases; J trimming: 4 bases; junction bases outside the gene matches: 8. This CDR3 contains 14 residues. The germline V gene encodes CDR1 SQVTM and CDR2 ANQGSEA. The CDR3 region is CSVVETGVGYGYTF. CDR3 nucleotides: TGCAGCGTTGTTGAGACAGGGGTCGGCTATGGCTACACCTTC.

The gene calls are TRBV4-3 and TRBJ1-2; TRBD1 is a possible D gene (6 bases). The CDR3 has 16 amino acids. Germline-derived CDR1 and CDR2 are LGHNA and YSLEER. Deletions cut 4 bases from V and 0 bases from J, with 15 bases between. For the CDR3, the DNA is TGCGCCAGCAGCCCCAGCTTTGGGGGCGCTAACTATGGCTACACCTTC. Its translation: CASSPSFGGANYGYTF.

This chain connects TRBV11-3 to TRBJ2-2, with TRBD2 matching 8 bases. Trimming cost V 1 base and J 2 bases; bases outside gene matches: 3. Germline V gene sequence: CDR1 SGHNT, CDR2 YENEEA. This CDR3 is built from 16 residues. CDR3 nucleotide sequence: TGTGCCAGCAGCTTAGTGAGCGGGGGAAACACCGGGGAGCTGTTTTTT. This sequence encodes CASSLVSGGNTGELFF.

CDR3 DNA sequence: TGTGCCAGTAAGCTTGGTCGGAACGATAATTCACCCCTCCACTTT. It specifies CASKLGRNDNSPLHF. This chain uses TRBV19 with TRBJ1-6; D is uncertain. The V end lost 7 bases, the J end lost 5 bases, and 15 bases lay between the germline ends. CDR3 length: 15 amino acids. CDR1 is LNHDA and CDR2 is SQIVND in the germline V gene (reference sequence). The full variable domain, with the rest looked up from reference TRBV19 and TRBJ1-6, is DGGITQSPKYLFRKEGQNVTLSCEQNLNHDAMYWYRQDPGQGLRLIYYSQIVNDFQKGDIAEGYSVSREKKESFPLTVTSAQKNPTAFYLCASKLGRNDNSPLHFGNGTRLTVT.

V gene TRBV27 combines with J gene TRBJ2-3; 7 bases are shared with TRBD2. Unmatched junction bases numbered 3, after V lost 6 bases and J lost 0 bases. Germline V gene sequence: CDR1 MNHEY, CDR2 SMNVEV (reference sequence). The CDR3 spans 14 residues. CDR3 bases: TGTGCCAGCAGGTGGGGAGGGAGCACAGATACGCAGTATTTT. Its translation is CASRWGGSTDTQYF.

The CDR3: CATSRAVGAAVGAFF. As DNA, the CDR3 is TGTGCCACCAGCAGAGCCGTGGGGGCCGCCGTGGGAGCTTTCTTT. The rearrangement uses TRBV15 and TRBJ1-1; D is perhaps TRBD1 (6 bases). CDR1 is LNHNV, CDR2 YYDKDF, per germline (reference sequence). The CDR3 runs 15 residues. V gave up 1 base and J gave up 10 bases, with 19 bases separating them.

This clone has only a few counts. The V gene is TRBV28, the J gene TRBJ2-7; D gene unclear. The germline V gene encodes CDR1 MDHEN and CDR2 SYDVKM. This CDR3 spans 11 amino acids. The CDR3 reads CALGPSYEQYF. In nucleotides, the CDR3 is TGTGCTCTCGGCCCTTCCTACGAGCAGTACTTC.